Below, 23 T cell receptor beta chains from the same sample are listed, as sequenced in a study of cytomegalovirus exposure and HLA in healthy donors. The primer mix had 60 Vbeta and 13 Jbeta primers. Generated by immunoSEQ multiplex PCR, the TCRdb table keeps only in-frame clones and is missing some. The sample lists around 130,000 clones, around 8.5% occurring once. Input material: PBMCs. The receptors were sampled from a man aged 35-49 years in good health and CMV-seronegative.

In this sample, this clone turned up a few times. The chain links TRBV7-3 to TRBJ2-1; 9 positions agree with TRBD2. The CDR3 extends over 17 amino acids. Germline CDR1 SGHTA, CDR2 FQGTGA. The trim removed 2 bases at V and 2 bases at J, leaving 7 bases unmatched. The CDR3 sequence is CASSLQSGGLPYNEQFF. In DNA form, the CDR3 reads TGTGCCAGCAGCTTACAGAGCGGGGGGCTACCCTACAATGAGCAGTTCTTC.

This clone was seen more than once but under ten times. V gene TRBV6-5 combines with J gene TRBJ1-1, with 9 bases aligning to TRBD1. V trimming: 6 bases; J trimming: 1 base; junction bases outside the gene matches: 6. Germline lookup yields CDR1 MNHEY and CDR2 SVGAGI. This CDR3 contains 15 residues. CDR3 nucleotides: TGTGCCAGCAGGTACCCGGGACAGGGGAACACTGAAGCTTTCTTT. Its protein product is CASRYPGQGNTEAFF.

There are a few counts of this clone. Other DNA sequences of this sample code for an identical CDR3. The J gene is TRBJ2-7, the V gene TRBV5-1; TRBD1 matches at 8 bases. J was trimmed by 2 bases and V by 8 bases; bases with no gene match: 9. This CDR3 has 14 amino acids. Germline V gives CDR1 SGHRS, CDR2 YFSETQ. Here the CDR3 DNA reads TGCGCCAGTTCACTGGGGACAGGTCCCTACGAGCAGTACTTC. Protein sequence: CASSLGTGPYEQYF.

The V gene is TRBV6-1, the J gene TRBJ1-5; tentative D call: TRBD1 (5 bases). The CDR3 runs 12 residues. Deletions cut 3 bases from V and 7 bases from J, with 7 bases between. Germline CDR1 reads MNHNS; CDR2 reads SASEGT. For the CDR3, the DNA is TGTGCCAGCAGTGAGGGGGGGCAGCCCCAGCATTTT. It encodes CASSEGGQPQHF.

This clone was seen only a few times. The gene calls are TRBV11-2 and TRBJ1-1; D ambiguous. Germline CDR1 reads SGHAT; CDR2 reads FQNNGV. This CDR3 has 13 amino acids. V dropped 0 bases and J dropped 7 bases, with 9 bases sitting between them. The CDR3 here is CASSLDHGLEAFF. For the CDR3, the DNA is TGTGCCAGCAGCTTAGATCACGGACTTGAAGCTTTCTTT.

The chain uses TRBV7-9 and TRBJ1-2; 8 nucleotides agree with TRBD1. The length of the CDR3 is 15 residues. The trim removed 5 bases at V and 5 bases at J, leaving 10 bases unmatched. Germline lookup yields CDR1 SEHNR and CDR2 FQNEAQ (reference sequence). CDR3 sequence: CASSHPDRGGYGYTF. In DNA form, the CDR3 reads TGTGCCAGCAGCCACCCAGACAGGGGAGGATATGGCTACACCTTC. The variable domain in full, completed from reference TRBV7-9 and TRBJ1-2, reads DTGVSQNPRHKITKRGQNVTFRCDPISEHNRLYWYRQTLGQGPEFLTYFQNEAQLEKSRLLSDRFSAERPKGSFSTLEIQRTEQGDSAMYLCASSHPDRGGYGYTFGSGTRLTVV.

This chain uses TRBV10-3 with TRBJ2-7; 9 bases agree with TRBD2. The CDR3 loop spans 13 amino acids. The junction had 6 bases not matched to a gene; V was cut back by 8 bases and J by 4 bases. Germline assignment: CDR1 ENHRY and CDR2 SYGVKD. The CDR3 loop reads CAIAAGGRYEQYF. The CDR3 nucleotides are TGTGCCATCGCAGCGGGGGGCCGGTACGAGCAGTACTTC.

This clone was detected only a few times. The chain couples TRBV5-6 to TRBJ2-1; D gene uncertain. V dropped 0 bases and J dropped 7 bases, with 5 bases sitting between them. The CDR3 runs 12 residues. Germline-derived CDR1 and CDR2 are SGHDT and YYEEEE. As DNA, the CDR3 is TGTGCCAGCAGCTTGGTCAGGAATGAGCAGTTCTTC. Its translation: CASSLVRNEQFF.

This clone was counted between two and nine times. The same CDR3 arises from other DNA sequences in this sample as well. The chain is built from TRBV4-1 and TRBJ1-6; 8 positions match TRBD1. Germline assignment: CDR1 MGHRA and CDR2 YSYEKL. V lost 5 bases to trimming and J lost 5 bases; unmatched junction nucleotides: 5. The CDR3 contains 15 residues. CDR3 region: CASSGRGQDNSPLHF. The CDR3 nucleotides are TGCGCCAGCAGCGGACGGGGACAGGATAATTCACCCCTCCACTTT.

The chain carries TRBV11-2 and TRBJ2-7, with a weak D call TRBD1 (6 bases). Deletions cut 1 base from V and 6 bases from J, with 19 bases between. Germline V gives CDR1 SGHAT, CDR2 FQNNGV. This CDR3 contains 16 residues. The CDR3 nucleotides read TGTGCCAGCAGCTTAGTCAGGGGAATAGGAGTACGCGAGCAGTACTTC. It specifies CASSLVRGIGVREQYF.

A few counts support this clone. The chain joins TRBV6-1 to TRBJ1-1, with D maybe TRBD1 (6 bases). The CDR3 loop spans 17 amino acids. Per the germline V gene, CDR1 is MNHNS and CDR2 is SASEGT. Trimming cost V 1 base and J 4 bases, with 19 bases left between them. The CDR3 sequence is CASSEVNGGVKITEAFF. Written as DNA, the CDR3 is TGTGCCAGCAGTGAAGTAAATGGGGGCGTAAAGATCACTGAAGCTTTCTTT.

The J gene is TRBJ1-3, the V gene TRBV2, with a weak D call TRBD1 (5 bases). Trimming took off 4 bases at V and 12 bases at J, with 16 bases between the two ends. Germline V lookup: CDR1 SNHLY, CDR2 FYNNEI. CDR3 length: 13 amino acids. The CDR3 is CASSVSQGSNIYF. The CDR3 DNA sequence: TGTGCCAGCAGTGTTTCCCAGGGAAGTAACATATATTTT.

This clone appeared a few times. The sample has other DNA sequences that encode this CDR3 too. CDR3 nucleotides: TGTGCCTGGAGTGTACAGGGGGATCAGCCCCAGCATTTT. It translates to CAWSVQGDQPQHF. The chain joins TRBV30 to TRBJ1-5, with 8 bases that match TRBD1. The CDR3 is 13 amino acids. In germline, CDR1 is GTSNPN, CDR2 SVGIG (reference sequence). V trimming: 0 bases; J trimming: 5 bases; junction bases outside the gene matches: 0. Together with reference TRBV30 and TRBJ1-5, the CDR3 gives the full variable domain: SQTIHQWPATLVQPVGSPLSLECTVEGTSNPNLYWYRQAAGRGLQLLFYSVGIGQISSEVPQNLSASRPQDRQFILSSKKLLLSDSGFYLCAWSVQGDQPQHFGDGTRLSIL.

The sample holds a few counts of this clone. This chain links TRBV5-1 with TRBJ1-4; 10 bases fit TRBD1. This CDR3 contains 14 residues. V was clipped by 4 bases and J by 6 bases; unmatched bases: 3. Germline CDR1 and CDR2: SGHRS and YFSETQ. The CDR3 spells CASSPGTGDEKLFF. The CDR3 coding sequence is TGCGCCAGCAGCCCCGGGACAGGGGATGAAAAACTGTTTTTT.

This clone was detected only a few times. V gene TRBV7-9 combines with J gene TRBJ2-5; TRBD2 matches 7 bases. This CDR3 is 16 amino acids long. V gave up 4 bases and J gave up 3 bases; unmatched junction bases: 11. Per the germline V gene, CDR1 is SEHNR and CDR2 is FQNEAQ (reference sequence). The CDR3 coding sequence is TGTGCCAGCAGCTCCCTATGGATAGCGGGCGAAGAGACCCAGTACTTC. This gives the protein CASSSLWIAGEETQYF. The whole variable domain, remainder taken from reference TRBV7-9 and TRBJ2-5, is DTGVSQNPRHKITKRGQNVTFRCDPISEHNRLYWYRQTLGQGPEFLTYFQNEAQLEKSRLLSDRFSAERPKGSFSTLEIQRTEQGDSAMYLCASSSLWIAGEETQYFGPGTRLLVL.

This clone was recorded a few times. The rearrangement joins TRBV6-5 to TRBJ2-2, with 12 bases fitting TRBD2. The V gene's germline CDR1 is MNHEY and CDR2 SVGAGI. CDR3 length equals 15 residues. V dropped 6 bases and J dropped 5; count of bases not matched to a gene: 4. Here the CDR3 reads CASRATSGGTGELFF. The CDR3, as DNA: TGTGCCAGCAGGGCTACTAGCGGGGGGACCGGGGAGCTGTTTTTT.

The rearrangement uses TRBV6-6 and TRBJ1-6; TRBD1 matches 8 bases. Germline values: CDR1 MNHNY, CDR2 SVGAGI (reference sequence). With 4 bases clipped from V and 9 bases from J, the junction kept 11 bases outside the gene matches. This CDR3 has 16 residues. CDR3 residues: CASSSLPGQAFSPLHF. CDR3 bases: TGTGCCAGCAGTTCCCTACCGGGACAGGCGTTTTCACCCCTCCACTTT.

The chain combines TRBV7-2 with TRBJ1-2; D unclear. The CDR3 is 14 residues long. Trimming shortened V by 6 bases and J by 8 bases, and 19 bases separated the two germline ends. CDR1 is SGHTA, CDR2 FQGNSA, per germline. In DNA, the CDR3 is TGTGCCAGCAGGTCCGGGAGCCCTATTGAGGGCTACACCTTC. Encoded protein: CASRSGSPIEGYTF.

The chain recombines TRBV6-1 with TRBJ2-3; D remains ambiguous. CDR3 length: 12 amino acids. Germline values: CDR1 MNHNS, CDR2 SASEGT. The ends were cut back, 3 bases at V and 5 bases at J, with 6 bases in the middle. CDR3 nucleotide sequence: TGTGCCAGCAGTGACTGGCAAGATACGCAGTATTTT. It specifies CASSDWQDTQYF.

This clone was counted a few times. The rearrangement links TRBV30 to TRBJ2-1, with 8 bases aligning to TRBD1. Germline V gene data show CDR1 as GTSNPN and CDR2 as SVGIG (reference sequence). The CDR3 covers 12 residues. After removal of 3 bases from V and 6 bases from J, the junction contained 1 base not matched to a gene. The DNA for the CDR3 is TGTGCCTGGAGAGACAGGGGCAATGAGCAGTTCTTC. Translating gives CAWRDRGNEQFF. Full variable domain (remainder filled in from reference TRBV30 and TRBJ2-1): SQTIHQWPATLVQPVGSPLSLECTVEGTSNPNLYWYRQAAGRGLQLLFYSVGIGQISSEVPQNLSASRPQDRQFILSSKKLLLSDSGFYLCAWRDRGNEQFFGPGTRLTVL.

The table lists this clone with a few counts. The chain is built from TRBV5-4 and TRBJ1-1; tentatively, D is TRBD1 (6 bases). Trimming removed 4 bases from V and 2 bases from J, with 15 bases in between. Germline V gene data show CDR1 as SGHNT and CDR2 as YYREEE (reference sequence). This CDR3 comprises 15 residues. This chain's CDR3 is CASSPPNRANTEAFF. The DNA of the CDR3 is TGTGCCAGCAGCCCCCCAAACAGGGCAAACACTGAAGCTTTCTTT.

This clone has only a few counts. V is TRBV5-6 and J is TRBJ2-1; D is undetermined. Germline V CDR1 and CDR2: SGHDT, YYEEEE. The V end was cut by 2 bases, the J end by 2 bases, with 8 bases between. There are 14 residues in the CDR3. In DNA form, the CDR3 reads TGTGCCAGCAGCTTTTCGGGTCCCTACAATGAGCAGTTCTTC. Residues: CASSFSGPYNEQFF. Using reference TRBV5-6 and TRBJ2-1 for the parts outside the CDR3, the full variable domain is DAGVTQSPTHLIKTRGQQVTLRCSPKSGHDTVSWYQQALGQGPQFIFQYYEEEERQRGNFPDRFSGHQFPNYSSELNVNALLLGDSALYLCASSFSGPYNEQFFGPGTRLTVL.

The chain combines TRBV12-5 with TRBJ2-1; D is uncertain. From germline, CDR1 is LGHNT and CDR2 FRNRAP. V was shortened by 5 bases and J by 8 bases, with 13 bases between the two germline ends. This CDR3 spans 13 amino acids. CDR3 DNA: TGTGCTAGTGGTCTGCTAGACGCCCATGAGCAGTTCTTC. It yields the protein CASGLLDAHEQFF.